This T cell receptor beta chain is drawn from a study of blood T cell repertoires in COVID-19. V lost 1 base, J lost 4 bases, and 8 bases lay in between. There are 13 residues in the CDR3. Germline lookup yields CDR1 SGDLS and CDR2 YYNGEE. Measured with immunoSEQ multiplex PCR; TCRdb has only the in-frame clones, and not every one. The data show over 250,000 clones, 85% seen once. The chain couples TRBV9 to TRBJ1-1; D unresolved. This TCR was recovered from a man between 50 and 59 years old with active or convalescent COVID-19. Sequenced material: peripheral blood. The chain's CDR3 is CASSVHPLTEAFF. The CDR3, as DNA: TGTGCCAGCAGCGTACACCCACTCACTGAAGCTTTCTTT. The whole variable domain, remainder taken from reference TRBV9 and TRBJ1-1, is DSGVTQTPKHLITATGQRVTLRCSPRSGDLSVYWYQQSLDQGLQFLIQYYNGEERAKGNILERFSAQQFPDLHSELNLSSLELGDSALYFCASSVHPLTEAFFGQGTRLTVV.